The next 21 T cell receptor beta chains were all read from a single sample in a study of T cell repertoires in cytomegalovirus infection. Their antigen targets remain unknown. TCRdb processed the reads anew with MiXCR; each CDR3 protein has one entry. The sample carries tens of thousands of distinct CDR3 sequences, 20% to 25% recorded once. The sample consisted of CD8+ T cells from cultured PBMCs, taken from culture after CMV antigen stimulation. The source of these receptors is a human donor in good health (CMV status not recorded). Some clones in this sample may be carry-over from other donors' samples.

The CDR3 DNA reads as TGTGCCAGCAGCCCACAGGGGACCAAAAACATTCAGTACTTC. Encoded protein: CASSPQGTKNIQYF. The V gene is TRBV7-8, the J gene TRBJ2-4; 7 bases are a match to TRBD1. V shed 5 bases, J shed 2 bases, and the junction held 3 bases outside the gene matches. The CDR3 runs to 14 residues. The germline CDR1 and CDR2 sequences are SGHVS and FQNEAQ.

In its sample, this clonotype was seen a few times. The V and J genes are TRBV7-9 and TRBJ1-5; the D is unclear. The CDR3 is 14 amino acids. Trimming shortened V by 6 bases and J by 5 bases, and 14 bases separated the two germline ends. Germline CDR1 SEHNR, CDR2 FQNEAQ (reference sequence). The CDR3: CASSQAGWDQPQHF. The CDR3, as DNA: TGTGCCAGCAGTCAAGCGGGGTGGGATCAGCCCCAGCATTTT.

The chain uses TRBV6-5 and TRBJ2-7; D is possibly TRBD1 or TRBD2 (6 bases each). Germline lookup yields CDR1 MNHEY and CDR2 SVGAGI. The CDR3 is 14 residues long. Trimming pared 0 bases from V and 5 bases from J, leaving 11 bases between. CDR3 sequence: CASSYSGGGNEQYF. The CDR3 nucleotides are TGTGCCAGCAGTTACTCCGGAGGGGGTAACGAGCAGTACTTC.

This clonotype showed up just a few times. The chain uses TRBV7-2 and TRBJ2-7, with TRBD1 identical over 7 bases. The CDR3 has 14 residues. J lost 5 bases, V lost 3 bases, and 7 bases had no gene match. The V gene's germline CDR1 is SGHTA and CDR2 FQGNSA. The CDR3: CASSFMRGRDEQYF. DNA for the CDR3: TGTGCCAGCAGCTTTATGAGGGGGCGCGACGAGCAGTACTTC.

The rearrangement uses TRBV11-2 and TRBJ2-5, with 12 bases lining up with TRBD2. The CDR3 spans 21 residues. The V and J ends lost 0 bases and 5 bases, in that order; junction bases with no gene match: 19. CDR1 is SGHAT and CDR2 is FQNNGV in the germline V gene. In DNA, the CDR3 is TGTGCCAGCAGCTTAGAGGGCCACAGACTAGCGGGGGCCCCCAGGCGGGAGACCCAGTACTTC. This translates into CASSLEGHRLAGAPRRETQYF.

The J gene is TRBJ2-5, the V gene TRBV2, with a tentative D call TRBD2 (6 bases). Germline-derived CDR1 and CDR2 are SNHLY and FYNNEI. CDR3 length: 14 amino acids. V gave up 7 bases and J gave up 1 base, with 13 bases separating them. The CDR3 DNA reads as TGTGCCAGCACGGGAGTGGATTCCCAAGAGACCCAGTACTTC. It encodes CASTGVDSQETQYF.

The chain combines TRBV7-2 with TRBJ2-7; TRBD2 matches at 8 bases. The CDR3 loop spans 14 amino acids. Unmatched junction bases numbered 7, after V lost 5 bases and J lost 4 bases. Germline CDR1 is SGHTA and CDR2 is FQGNSA. In nucleotides, the CDR3 is TGTGCCAGCAGCCTGGGGCCTAGCGGGTACGAGCAGTACTTC. This gives the protein CASSLGPSGYEQYF.

In its sample, this clonotype was seen a few times. The V gene is TRBV4-1, the J gene TRBJ1-1; possible D gene TRBD1, 5 bases. Germline loops: CDR1 MGHRA, CDR2 YSYEKL. There are 16 residues in the CDR3. Between the trimmed V and J ends, which lost 0 bases and 4 bases, there was a span of 15 bases. This CDR3 is CASSQDGAEMGTEAFF. In nucleotides, the CDR3 is TGCGCCAGCAGCCAAGATGGGGCGGAGATGGGCACTGAAGCTTTCTTT.

This clonotype has a handful of counts. The chain links TRBV28 to TRBJ1-1; D remains unclear. The germline gives CDR1 MDHEN, CDR2 SYDVKM. This CDR3 spans 14 amino acids. V was cut by 3 bases and J by 0 bases, with 8 bases left in between. CDR3 residues: CASSLGLMNTEAFF. CDR3 sequence (DNA): TGTGCCAGCAGTTTGGGGTTAATGAACACTGAAGCTTTCTTT.

The chain links TRBV4-3 to TRBJ2-7; D is perhaps TRBD1 (6 bases). Germline-derived CDR1 and CDR2 are LGHNA and YSLEER. V lost 0 bases and J 0 bases, leaving 9 bases between the germline ends. The CDR3 covers 15 residues. The CDR3 spells CASSQDRTDSYEQYF. In DNA form, the CDR3 reads TGCGCCAGCAGCCAAGATAGGACAGACTCCTACGAGCAGTACTTC.

There are a few counts of this clonotype. This chain joins TRBV19 and TRBJ1-2; D may be TRBD1 (6 bases). V was trimmed by 3 bases and J by 4 bases, leaving 15 bases between them. The CDR3 is 15 residues long. Germline lookup yields CDR1 LNHDA and CDR2 SQIVND (reference sequence). The CDR3 DNA is TGTGCCAGTAGTATTCAGGGGTCGCCATCCTATGGCTACACCTTC. Its protein product is CASSIQGSPSYGYTF.

This clonotype has only a few counts. The chain has TRBV6-2 or TRBV6-3 and TRBJ1-1, with D maybe TRBD1 (5 bases). Trimming took 2 bases from V and 8 from J, leaving 6 bases between them. The germline CDR1 and CDR2 sequences are MNHEY and SVGEGT. The CDR3 totals 11 residues. This CDR3 reads CASSYGAEAFF. The CDR3 DNA sequence: TGTGCCAGCAGTTACGGGGCAGAAGCTTTCTTT.

V gene TRBV7-3 combines with J gene TRBJ1-2; 7 nucleotides line up with TRBD1. V lost 3 bases, J lost 6 bases, and 7 bases stayed unmatched. The germline V gene has CDR1 SGHTA and CDR2 FQGTGA. This CDR3 comprises 14 residues. This CDR3 reads CASSLTGNAHGYTF. DNA of the CDR3: TGTGCCAGCAGCTTGACAGGGAACGCACATGGCTACACCTTC.

This clonotype occurred a few times. The rearrangement links TRBV6-2 or TRBV6-3 to TRBJ2-1, with D maybe TRBD2 (7 bases). V lost 2 bases, J lost 8 bases, and 16 bases lay in between. The germline gives CDR1 MNHEY, CDR2 SVGEGT. The CDR3 is 15 residues long. The CDR3 DNA reads TGTGCCAGCAGTTACGGGGGCGGGAGAGCCCATGAGCAGTTCTTC. Protein product: CASSYGGGRAHEQFF.

The J gene is TRBJ2-3, the V gene TRBV10-3; D call uncertain. V lost 4 bases and J lost 4, with 3 bases in between. Germline V gene data show CDR1 as ENHRY and CDR2 as SYGVKD. This CDR3 has 11 residues. The CDR3 here is CAISGSDTQYF. The CDR3 bases are TGTGCCATCAGTGGTTCAGATACGCAGTATTTT.

This chain uses TRBV6-2 or TRBV6-3 with TRBJ2-2; D is possibly TRBD1 (6 bases). Germline values: CDR1 MNHEY, CDR2 SVGEGT. The CDR3 consists of 14 residues. The CDR3 DNA reads as TGTGCTTCGTGTTGGGGGCCGAACACCGGGGAGCTGTTTTTT. It is translated as CASCWGPNTGELFF.

The V gene is TRBV19, the J gene TRBJ2-3; D is possibly TRBD2 (5 bases). The ends were cut back, 6 bases at V and 0 bases at J, with 13 bases in the middle. In germline, CDR1 is LNHDA, CDR2 SQIVND (reference sequence). The CDR3 sequence is 15 residues long. The chain's CDR3 is CASSSRGGSTDTQYF. The CDR3 DNA reads TGTGCCAGTAGCTCCCGCGGCGGGAGCACAGATACGCAGTATTTT.

The rearrangement uses TRBV27 and TRBJ2-7, with D possibly TRBD1 on 5 matching bases. The CDR3 contains 14 residues. Germline assignment: CDR1 MNHEY and CDR2 SMNVEV (reference sequence). V was cut by 0 bases and J by 5 bases, with 11 bases left in between. CDR3 in amino acids: CASSLSLGADEQYF. The CDR3, as DNA: TGTGCCAGCAGTTTATCCCTAGGGGCAGACGAGCAGTACTTC.

This clonotype was found a few times. The chain has TRBV7-9 and TRBJ2-5, with 11 nucleotides matching TRBD2. Germline values: CDR1 SEHNR, CDR2 FQNEAQ (reference sequence). This CDR3 is 18 amino acids long. Trimming cost V 3 bases and J 0 bases; bases outside gene matches: 9. The CDR3 is CASSFIKGLAGYQETQYF. In DNA, the CDR3 is TGTGCCAGCAGCTTCATAAAAGGACTAGCGGGTTACCAAGAGACCCAGTACTTC.

V and J are TRBV2 and TRBJ2-7; D remains unclear. The V gene lost 7 bases and the J gene lost 0 bases, with 10 bases spanning the gap. The germline V gene encodes CDR1 SNHLY and CDR2 FYNNEI. This CDR3 contains 13 residues. The DNA for the CDR3 is TGTGCCAGCATCGCCTATGACTCCTACGAGCAGTACTTC. Translating it yields CASIAYDSYEQYF.

The chain is built from TRBV6-4 and TRBJ1-1; D is unclear. The CDR3 is 13 residues long. The V end lost 4 bases, the J end lost 3 bases, and 9 bases lay between the germline ends. Germline V gives CDR1 MRHNA, CDR2 SNTAGT. This chain's CDR3 is CASSAVLDTEAFF. The CDR3 nucleotides read TGTGCCAGCAGTGCAGTTTTGGACACTGAAGCTTTCTTT.